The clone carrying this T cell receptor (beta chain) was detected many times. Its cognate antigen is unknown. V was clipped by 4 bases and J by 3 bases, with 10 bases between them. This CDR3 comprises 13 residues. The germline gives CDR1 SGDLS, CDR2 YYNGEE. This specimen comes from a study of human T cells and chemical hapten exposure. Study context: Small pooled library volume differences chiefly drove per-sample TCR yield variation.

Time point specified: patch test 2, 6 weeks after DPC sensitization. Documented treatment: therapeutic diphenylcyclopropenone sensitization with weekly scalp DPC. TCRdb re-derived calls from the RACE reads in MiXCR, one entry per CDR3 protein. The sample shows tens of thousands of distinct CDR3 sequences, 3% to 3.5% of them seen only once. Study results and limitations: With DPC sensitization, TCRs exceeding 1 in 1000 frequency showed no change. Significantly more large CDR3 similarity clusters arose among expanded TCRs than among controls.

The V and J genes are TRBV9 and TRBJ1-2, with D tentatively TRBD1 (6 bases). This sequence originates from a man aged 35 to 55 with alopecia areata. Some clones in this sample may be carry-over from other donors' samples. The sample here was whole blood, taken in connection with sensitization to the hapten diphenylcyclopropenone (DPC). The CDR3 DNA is TGTGCCAGCAGCCCCAGGGGCGACTATGGCTACACCTTC. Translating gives CASSPRGDYGYTF.